This record covers a single T cell receptor beta chain. Profiling relied on immunoSEQ multiplex PCR, and the TCRdb table lists in-frame clones only, not all of them. The data show about 230,000 clones, under 90% seen once. The sample is drawn from a study of blood T cell repertoires in COVID-19. Per the germline V gene, CDR1 is LGHNA and CDR2 is YSLEER. Between the trimmed V and J ends, which lost 0 bases and 4 bases, there was a span of 10 bases. The CDR3 contains 14 residues. The source is a woman in her thirties with acute COVID-19. Sequencing was carried out using PBMCs or T cells enriched from blood (not recorded which). The chain links TRBV4-3 to TRBJ2-7; a weak D match, TRBD2 (7 bases). In DNA, the CDR3 is TGCGCCAGCAGCCAAGATGAGGGGGGGTACGAGCAGTACTTC. It codes for CASSQDEGGYEQYF.